This TCR beta chain originates from a study of blood T cell repertoires in COVID-19 (dated by TCRdb to about 2020). Concerning the study at large: The collaborator samples originated in the United States, Italy and Spain and spanned the acute and convalescent phases of COVID-19. The repertoires were made available in a free public database intended to serve as a resource for research on the immune response to SARS-CoV-2. The sample metadata nearly always contained a de-identified subject ID, COVID-19 status, age in years and sex. HLA class I and class II types, where available, came from metadata supplied by the sample provider rather than from assay-based typing. The material from the prospective study consisted of cDNA or gDNA derived from T cells, B-cell-depleted T cells, or PBMCs. Samples came from the ongoing ImmuneRACE study (first 160 participants) plus 1,254 subjects from 6 global collaborators. The dataset comprised deeply sampled blood TCRbeta repertoires from subjects exposed to, actively infected with, or recovered from COVID-19.

In this sample, this clone turned up a few times. The clone's antigen remains unknown. Nothing much larger sits one base from this clone, and base qualities are not available. TCRbeta CDR3 regions were amplified from genomic DNA by means of the immunoSEQ Assay, a bias-controlled multiplex PCR. The study's own analysis went as follows. Within the assay, amplification of reference gene primers was used to estimate how many nucleated cells each sample contained. To quantify the absolute abundance of each unique TCRbeta CDR3 rearrangement, sequence reads were collapsed and filtered. For each sample, productive Simpson clonality was calculated as the square root of Simpson's diversity index across productive rearrangements. TCRdb stores this immuneACCESS table with in-frame sequences only. Part of the clones is absent; in the studies checked, under half of the shortfall reflects unresolved V genes, and no reason is known for the rest. That table supplies the V and J calls and clone size; D and trimming were determined from the DNA. A total of fewer than 300,000 clones appear in this sample, more than 70% of them only once. Of the sample, approximately 2.2% is held by the ten largest clones.

Each collaborating institution followed its own protocols to collect whole blood in K2EDTA tubes. For TCRbeta analysis, collaborators shipped samples in one of three forms: frozen whole blood, isolated PBMCs, or DNA extracted from either of those sample types. As encoded in the germline V gene, CDR1 is LGHNA while CDR2 is YSLEER. After removal of 7 bases from V and 8 bases from J, the junction retains 10 bases not matched to a gene. Measured from the cysteine to the phenylalanine, the CDR3 is 14 residues long. The entry retains the CDR3 DNA only, 42 bases that are in frame from base 1. Overall results and qualifications from the work: How much clinical and demographic metadata was included differed by source and by participant, and the metadata was provided uncurated.

The origin of this receptor is a woman aged 45 to 65 with acute or convalescent COVID-19. Recombination joined TRBV4-3 with TRBJ1-4, and TRBD1 aligns with 7 junction nucleotides. Sample: peripheral blood. For the CDR3, the sequence is CASTYKGAGEKLFF. The DNA sequence follows: TGCGCCAGCACCTACAAGGGGGCTGGGGAAAAACTGTTTTTT.